One and the same sample provided the 8 T cell receptor beta chains below, sequenced in a study of cytomegalovirus exposure and HLA in healthy donors. Primers: 60 Vbeta forward and 13 Jbeta reverse. TCRdb's copy holds only in-frame clones and misses some; the assay was immunoSEQ multiplex PCR. This repertoire includes under 90,000 clones. Sequencing was performed on PBMCs. Receptors were obtained from a female donor in good health and CMV-seropositive.

The V gene is TRBV4-3, the J gene TRBJ1-6; 9 nucleotides agree with TRBD1. Germline-derived CDR1 and CDR2 are LGHNA and YSLEER. CDR3 length equals 15 residues. J gave up 8 bases and V 0 bases, and 2 bases lay outside the gene matches. Here the CDR3 DNA reads TGCGCCAGCAGCCAAGAGACAGGGGGGTATTCACCCCTCCACTTT. It translates to CASSQETGGYSPLHF.

The chain is built from TRBV19 and TRBJ2-1; 11 nucleotides align to TRBD2. The CDR3 sequence is 17 residues long. J gave up 6 bases and V 5 bases, and 12 bases lay outside the gene matches. Per germline, CDR1 LNHDA and CDR2 SQIVND (reference sequence). DNA of the CDR3: TGTGCCAGTAGTTCATCCGGTCTAGCGGGAGGCCTCAATGAGCAGTTCTTC. This gives the protein CASSSSGLAGGLNEQFF.

The chain carries TRBV27 and TRBJ2-7; 10 positions agree with TRBD2. From germline, CDR1 is MNHEY and CDR2 SMNVEV (reference sequence). Trimming removed 5 bases from V and 6 bases from J; junction bases left unmatched: 7. The CDR3 covers 14 residues. The CDR3 DNA follows: TGTGCCAGCAGTCGGCTAGCGGGAGCGCCCGAGCAGTACTTC. Protein: CASSRLAGAPEQYF.

The CDR3 reads CASTNGILCGYTF. The CDR3 DNA follows: TGTGCCAGCACCAACGGGATCTTGTGTGGCTACACCTTC. V usage is TRBV11-3 and J usage is TRBJ1-2; D gene unclear. Germline V gene sequence: CDR1 SGHNT, CDR2 YENEEA. The CDR3 is 13 amino acids. The V end was cut by 7 bases, the J end by 7 bases, with 16 bases between.

The chain has TRBV18 and TRBJ2-5; 7 bases map to TRBD2. Trimming removed 3 bases from V and 2 bases from J; junction bases left unmatched: 6. The CDR3 extends over 15 amino acids. CDR1 and CDR2 from the germline V gene are KGHSH and LQKENI. CDR3 residues: CASSPRTSEQETQYF. As DNA, the CDR3 is TGTGCCAGCTCACCCCGCACTAGCGAGCAAGAGACCCAGTACTTC.

The chain links TRBV7-2 to TRBJ1-3; D gene uncertain. The germline V and J ends were trimmed by 5 bases and 1 base, with 6 bases remaining between them. The CDR3 spans 13 residues. The germline gives CDR1 SGHTA, CDR2 FQGNSA. The CDR3 loop is CASSLGSGNTIYF. CDR3 coding DNA: TGTGCCAGCAGCCTCGGTTCTGGAAACACCATATATTTT.

As to this clone: Different DNA sequences within this sample yield the same CDR3. The gene calls are TRBV30 and TRBJ1-1, with D unclear. The CDR3 contains 13 residues. V lost 4 bases, J lost 2 bases, and 11 bases lay in between. In germline, CDR1 is GTSNPN, CDR2 SVGIG (reference sequence). The CDR3 sequence is CAWTRTFNTEAFF. The CDR3 region has the DNA TGTGCCTGGACTCGGACTTTTAACACTGAAGCTTTCTTT.

The V call is TRBV5-1, the J call TRBJ2-5; 7 bases match TRBD2. The CDR3 totals 15 residues. The germline gives CDR1 SGHRS, CDR2 YFSETQ. J gave up 5 bases and V 0 bases, and 7 bases lay outside the gene matches. The CDR3 DNA sequence: TGCGCCAGCAGCTTGGGCCCCGGACTAGAGGAGACCCAGTACTTC. This gives the protein CASSLGPGLEETQYF.